One and the same sample provided the 10 T cell receptor beta chains below, sequenced in a study of T cells in localized non-small cell lung cancer. Generated by immunoSEQ multiplex PCR, the TCRdb table keeps only in-frame clones and is missing some. Altogether tens of thousands of clones are present, more than 75% being singletons, with the ten largest covering about a tenth. Sequencing used peripheral blood, obtained before any cancer treatment. These receptors originate from a female donor over 55 with stage I lung adenocarcinoma.

The V and J genes are TRBV11-1 and TRBJ2-5; D call uncertain. The ends were cut back, 1 base at V and 3 bases at J, with 0 bases in the middle. In germline, CDR1 is SGHAT, CDR2 FQDESV (reference sequence). The CDR3 totals 11 residues. The CDR3 here is CASSLEETQYF. Written as DNA, the CDR3 is TGTGCCAGCAGCTTAGAAGAGACCCAGTACTTC.

J is TRBJ2-2 and V is TRBV7-2; D is unresolved. Germline assignment: CDR1 SGHTA and CDR2 FQGNSA. V lost 5 bases and J 6 bases, leaving 7 bases between the germline ends. This CDR3 has 12 residues. In nucleotides, the CDR3 is TGTGCCAGCAGCCGCGACTCCGGGGAGCTGTTTTTT. Translation: CASSRDSGELFF.

This chain joins TRBV5-4 and TRBJ1-2; D is unresolved. The germline V and J ends were trimmed by 2 bases and 4 bases, with 9 bases remaining between them. The CDR3 length is 13 residues. CDR1 and CDR2 from the germline V gene are SGHNT and YYREEE (reference sequence). In nucleotides, the CDR3 is TGTGCCAGCAGCTTAAGCGAAAGCTATGGCTACACCTTC. Its translation is CASSLSESYGYTF. The full variable domain, rest sourced from reference TRBV5-4 and TRBJ1-2, is ETGVTQSPTHLIKTRGQQVTLRCSSQSGHNTVSWYQQALGQGPQFIFQYYREEENGRGNFPPRFSGLQFPNYSSELNVNALELDDSALYLCASSLSESYGYTFGSGTRLTVV.

The V gene is TRBV29-1, the J gene TRBJ2-7, with a weak D call TRBD2 (5 bases). This CDR3 comprises 14 residues. V lost 4 bases to trimming and J lost 0 bases, with 13 bases between them. Germline V lookup: CDR1 SQVTM, CDR2 ANQGSEA. CDR3 sequence reads: CSVAGRVNSYEQYF. CDR3 in DNA: TGCAGCGTTGCCGGGCGGGTCAACTCCTACGAGCAGTACTTC.

V gene TRBV6-6 combines with J gene TRBJ1-4; no firm D call. Germline values: CDR1 MNHNY, CDR2 SVGAGI (reference sequence). The CDR3 has 14 amino acids. With 5 bases removed from V and 2 bases from J, the gap between germline ends came to 9 bases. The CDR3 loop is CASSRGFTNEKLFF. Here the CDR3 DNA reads TGTGCCAGCAGTCGAGGTTTCACTAATGAAAAACTGTTTTTT.

The CDR3 DNA is TGTGCCAGCAGCCGGACAGAAGAAACAACTAATGAAAAACTGTTTTTT. As protein: CASSRTEETTNEKLFF. The genes are TRBV5-6 and TRBJ1-4; D may be TRBD1 (6 bases). Trimming stripped 4 bases from V and 0 bases from J, with 13 bases between. The CDR3 sequence is 16 residues long. Germline CDR1 reads SGHDT; CDR2 reads YYEEEE.

This clone is termed medium-sized. This chain joins TRBV29-1 and TRBJ1-1, with TRBD1 as a possible D gene (5 bases). The CDR3 spans 12 residues. The V gene's germline CDR1 is SQVTM and CDR2 ANQGSEA. The ends were cut back, 7 bases at V and 6 bases at J, with 15 bases in the middle. The CDR3 bases are TGCAGCGGCCTTCCCGACAGCTCTGAAGCTTTCTTT. It is translated as CSGLPDSSEAFF.

This clone was observed a few times. The genes are TRBV28 and TRBJ2-7, with TRBD2 matching over 7 bases. V lost 3 bases, J lost 6 bases, and 11 bases stayed unmatched. This CDR3 contains 15 residues. Germline CDR1 and CDR2: MDHEN and SYDVKM. The CDR3 sequence: CASSFSDAGRGEQYF. The CDR3 DNA follows: TGTGCCAGCAGTTTTAGCGACGCGGGGAGGGGCGAGCAGTACTTC.

This clone was seen only once. The chain has TRBV19 and TRBJ2-2; 7 nucleotides match TRBD1. The CDR3 covers 15 residues. Trimming at V came to 5 bases and at J to 6 bases, leaving 9 bases not matched to a gene. Germline CDR1 and CDR2: LNHDA and SQIVND (reference sequence). In DNA form, the CDR3 reads TGTGCCAGTAGTTGGGACAGCACCAGGGCCGGGGAGCTGTTTTTT. This sequence encodes CASSWDSTRAGELFF.

The chain is built from TRBV11-1 and TRBJ2-7; maybe TRBD1 (6 bases). Trimming pared 0 bases from V and 5 bases from J, leaving 20 bases between. There are 17 residues in the CDR3. Germline values: CDR1 SGHAT, CDR2 FQDESV (reference sequence). Here the CDR3 reads CASSLAGTGKAIHEQYF. The DNA of the CDR3 is TGTGCCAGCAGCTTAGCAGGTACAGGGAAGGCGATCCACGAGCAGTACTTC.